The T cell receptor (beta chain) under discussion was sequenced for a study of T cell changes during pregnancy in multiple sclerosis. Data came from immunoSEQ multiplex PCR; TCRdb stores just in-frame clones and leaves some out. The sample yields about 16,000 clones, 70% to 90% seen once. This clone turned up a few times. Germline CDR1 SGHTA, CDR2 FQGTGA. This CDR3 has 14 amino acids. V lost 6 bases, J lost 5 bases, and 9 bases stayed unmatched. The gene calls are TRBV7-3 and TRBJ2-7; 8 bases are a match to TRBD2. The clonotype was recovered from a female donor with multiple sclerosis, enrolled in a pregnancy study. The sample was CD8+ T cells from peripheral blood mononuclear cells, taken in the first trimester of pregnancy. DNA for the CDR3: TGTGCCAGCAGTTCCGGGGGGGGGAGAAACGAGCAGTACTTC. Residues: CASSSGGGRNEQYF.